The 6 T cell receptor beta chains listed next were all sequenced from one sample in a study of metastatic and nonmetastatic thyroid tumors. Each patient came to thyroid surgery without any prior treatment (of any kind). TCRdb re-clonotyped the PCR reads through MiXCR. The sample holds some 25,000 clones; around an eighth are singletons and the top ten take 14%. The sample was blood. All receptors come from a female donor with papillary thyroid cancer or a benign thyroid nodule (not recorded which). Some clones in this sample may be carry-over from other donors' samples.

This clone was counted ten times or more. J is TRBJ2-5 and V is TRBV20-1, with 16 nucleotides matching TRBD2. The junction had 2 bases not matched to a gene; V was cut back by 3 bases and J by 4 bases. This CDR3 comprises 15 residues. The germline gives CDR1 DFQATT, CDR2 SNEGSKA (reference sequence). CDR3 coding DNA: TGCAGTGCTAGGGGACTAGCGGGAGGGAGAGAGACCCAGTACTTC. It is translated as CSARGLAGGRETQYF.

Ten or more counts support this clone. The rearrangement uses TRBV6-1 and TRBJ1-1; D unresolved. CDR3 length equals 13 residues. V lost 4 bases to trimming and J lost 1 base, with 7 bases between them. Germline assignment: CDR1 MNHNS and CDR2 SASEGT. The CDR3 coding sequence is TGTGCCAGCAGTGCGGACCGGAACACTGAAGCTTTCTTT. It encodes CASSADRNTEAFF.

This clone was observed many times. The chain links TRBV4-2 to TRBJ1-2, with unresolved D. V shed 0 bases and J shed 0 bases, with 5 bases lying between them. The germline gives CDR1 LGHNA, CDR2 YNFKEQ. This CDR3 is built from 14 residues. The CDR3 protein is CASSQDAANYGYTF. CDR3 DNA: TGTGCCAGCAGCCAAGATGCAGCTAACTATGGCTACACCTTC.

This clone appeared many times. The chain employs TRBV6-1 and TRBJ1-2; TRBD1 might be the D (5 bases). Germline loops: CDR1 MNHNS, CDR2 SASEGT. The CDR3 extends over 16 amino acids. The germline V and J ends were trimmed by 7 bases and 4 bases, with 22 bases remaining between them. CDR3 sequence: CASTELGTVRGYGYTF. CDR3 DNA sequence: TGTGCCAGCACGGAACTTGGGACCGTACGCGGCTATGGCTACACCTTC.

This clone was seen ten or more times. The rearrangement joins TRBV20-1 to TRBJ2-1; possible D gene TRBD1, 5 bases. The CDR3 loop spans 13 amino acids. V gave up 2 bases and J gave up 3 bases, with 8 bases separating them. CDR1 and CDR2 (germline): DFQATT, SNEGSKA (reference sequence). CDR3 DNA sequence: TGCAGTGCTAGAAGGGGCAGCTACAATGAGCAGTTCTTC. Protein sequence: CSARRGSYNEQFF.

This clone occurred many times. The genes are TRBV5-1 and TRBJ2-7; D may be TRBD2 (5 bases). Trimming pared 0 bases from V and 2 bases from J, leaving 6 bases between. The CDR3 sequence is 13 residues long. CDR1 and CDR2 (germline): SGHRS, YFSETQ. CDR3 amino acids: CASSLAGTYEQYF. The CDR3 nucleotides read TGCGCCAGCAGCTTGGCGGGGACCTACGAGCAGTACTTC. The variable domain in full, with the rest retrieved from reference TRBV5-1 and TRBJ2-7, is KAGVTQTPRYLIKTRGQQVTLSCSPISGHRSVSWYQQTPGQGLQFLFEYFSETQRNKGNFPGRFSGRQFSNSRSEMNVSTLELGDSALYLCASSLAGTYEQYFGPGTRLTVT.